What follows are 10 T cell receptor beta chains derived from one specimen sequenced in a study of tumor-infiltrating lymphocytes in primary liver carcinoma. TCR beta cDNA was made from 450 to 550 ng total RNA with a constant-region primer. Slightly modified ARM-PCR with three nested multiplex PCR rounds yielded TCR beta libraries. Use of TRBV1-TRBV30 forward primers with a C-beta reverse primer characterized the first two PCR rounds, which lasted about 10 cycles each. One entry per CDR3 protein, called by TCRdb with MiXCR from the multiplex PCR reads. The profile shows around 330,000 distinct CDR3 sequences, 45% to 70% of them singletons. RNA isolated from unsorted whole blood supplied the blood RNA, with germline DNA also extracted. Specimen: peripheral blood. These receptor sequences come from a woman in her twenties or thirties with primary liver carcinoma and hepatitis B virus infection.

On this clonotype itself: The CDR3 carries no conserved terminal phenylalanine or tryptophan, so it likely arises from a read error. This chain links TRBV11-2 with TRBJ2-1; perhaps TRBD1 as D (7 bases). There are 16 residues in the CDR3. CDR1 is SGHAT and CDR2 is FQNNGV in the germline V gene. The CDR3 coding sequence is TGTGCCAGCAGCCACGGGGCGGGACAGACTTACAATAAGCAGTTCTTA. Its protein is CASSHGAGQTYNKQFL.

The chain joins TRBV11-2 to TRBJ2-5; TRBD2 is a possible D gene (5 bases). Germline-derived CDR1 and CDR2 are SGHAT and FQNNGV. With 9 bases removed from V and 0 bases from J, the gap between germline ends came to 23 bases. The CDR3 length is 17 residues. The CDR3 spells CASSHGGADGYQETQYF. As DNA, the CDR3 is TGTGCCAGTAGCCACGGTGGAGCGGATGGGTACCAAGAGACCCAGTACTTC.

This clonotype was seen just once. This sequence may be a read error, since a much larger clone differs from it by one base. The chain has TRBV6-5 and TRBJ1-1; D ambiguous. The germline V gene has CDR1 MNHEY and CDR2 SVGAGI. This CDR3 has 12 amino acids. CDR3 amino acids: CASSSGGTGAFF. CDR3 DNA: TGTGCCAGCAGTTCGGGAGGCACTGGAGCTTTCTTT.

There are a few counts of this clonotype. An end of the junction does not agree with germline; a read error may underlie this. This sequence joins TRBV6-5 and TRBJ1-6; D remains unclear. Germline-derived CDR1 and CDR2 are MNHEY and SVGAGI. The CDR3 runs 18 residues. The CDR3: CASSYVGGLGSYNSPLRF. Written as DNA, the CDR3 is TGTGCCAGCAGTTACGTCGGAGGGCTGGGGTCCTATAATTCACCCCTCCGCTTT.

This rearrangement joins TRBV2 to TRBJ2-2; 8 bases fit TRBD1. CDR1 is SNHLY, CDR2 FYNNEI, per germline. The CDR3 extends over 14 amino acids. V trimming: 7 bases; J trimming: 5 bases; junction bases outside the gene matches: 6. The CDR3 loop is CASTGQGITGELFF. The CDR3 nucleotides read TGTGCCAGCACCGGACAGGGAATTACCGGGGAGCTGTTTTTT.

For this clonotype: With a much larger clone just one base away, this may be a read error. The rearrangement joins TRBV28 to TRBJ2-2; D gene uncertain. CDR3 length equals 12 residues. Germline loops: CDR1 MDHEN, CDR2 SYDVKM. This chain's CDR3 is CTSSFLTGELFF. CDR3 in DNA: TGTACCAGCAGTTTCCTCACCGGGGAGCTGTTTTTT.

The genes are TRBV6-6 and TRBJ1-5; 7 bases map to TRBD1. This CDR3 is 15 amino acids long. Trimming at V came to 0 bases and at J to 1 base, leaving 0 bases not matched to a gene. Germline CDR1 MNHNY, CDR2 SVGAGI (reference sequence). The CDR3 region is CASSYSGQSNQPQHF. For the CDR3, the DNA is TGTGCCAGCAGTTACTCGGGACAGAGCAATCAGCCCCAGCATTTT.

This clonotype was seen repeatedly, ten times or more. V usage is TRBV29-1 and J usage is TRBJ1-2; D gene ambiguous. The CDR3 sequence is 12 residues long. From germline, CDR1 is SQVTM and CDR2 ANQGSEA. V was pared by 4 bases and J by 5 bases, with 11 bases between. The CDR3 DNA reads as TGCAGCGTTGTTAGTAAGAATTATGGCTACACCTTC. Translation: CSVVSKNYGYTF.

Regarding this clonotype: At one end the junction does not follow the germline gene, possibly because of a read error. The rearrangement links TRBV7-9 to TRBJ1-4, with D unresolved. The germline gives CDR1 SEHNR, CDR2 FQNEAQ (reference sequence). There are 17 residues in the CDR3. CDR3 sequence (DNA): TGTGCCAGCAGCTTAGCGCGGGCCCTGGGCACTAATGAAAAACTGTTTTTC. Its translation is CASSLARALGTNEKLFF.

This clonotype occurred once. The chain is built from TRBV29-1 and TRBJ2-5; D is unclear. Deletions cut 6 bases from V and 5 bases from J, with 19 bases between. Germline CDR1 and CDR2: SQVTM and ANQGSEA. The CDR3 extends over 14 amino acids. CDR3 region: CSVPGRARWETQYF. CDR3 bases: TGCAGCGTCCCTGGACGGGCACGGTGGGAGACCCAGTACTTC.